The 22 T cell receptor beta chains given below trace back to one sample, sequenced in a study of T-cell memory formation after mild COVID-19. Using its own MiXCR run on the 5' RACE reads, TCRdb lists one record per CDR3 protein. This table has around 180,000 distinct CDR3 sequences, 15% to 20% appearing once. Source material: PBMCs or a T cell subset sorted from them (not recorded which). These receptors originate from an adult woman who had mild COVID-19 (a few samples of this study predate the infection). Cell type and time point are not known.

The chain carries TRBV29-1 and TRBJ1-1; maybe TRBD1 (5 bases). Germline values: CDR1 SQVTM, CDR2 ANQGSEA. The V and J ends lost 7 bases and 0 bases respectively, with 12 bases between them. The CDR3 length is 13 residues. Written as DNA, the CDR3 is TGCAGCGCCGGGGGACGGTTGAACACTGAAGCTTTCTTT. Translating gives CSAGGRLNTEAFF.

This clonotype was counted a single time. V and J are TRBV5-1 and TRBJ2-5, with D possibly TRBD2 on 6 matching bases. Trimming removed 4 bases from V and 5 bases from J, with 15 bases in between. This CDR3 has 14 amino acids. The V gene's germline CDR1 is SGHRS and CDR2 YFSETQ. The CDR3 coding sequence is TGCGCCAGCAGCCCGACTAGTACCGGCGAGACCCAGTACTTC. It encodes CASSPTSTGETQYF.

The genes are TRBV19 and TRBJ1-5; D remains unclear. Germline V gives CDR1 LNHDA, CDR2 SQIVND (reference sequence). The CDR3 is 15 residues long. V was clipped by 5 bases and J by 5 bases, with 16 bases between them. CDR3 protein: CASSLFLDRDQPQHF. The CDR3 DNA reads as TGTGCCAGTAGTCTTTTCTTGGACCGAGATCAGCCCCAGCATTTT.

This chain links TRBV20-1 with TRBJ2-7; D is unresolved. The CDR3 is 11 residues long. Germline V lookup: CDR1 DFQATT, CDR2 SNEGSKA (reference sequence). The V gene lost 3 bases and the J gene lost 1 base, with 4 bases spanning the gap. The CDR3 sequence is CSARTSYEQYF. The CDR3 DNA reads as TGCAGTGCTAGGACTTCCTACGAGCAGTACTTC.

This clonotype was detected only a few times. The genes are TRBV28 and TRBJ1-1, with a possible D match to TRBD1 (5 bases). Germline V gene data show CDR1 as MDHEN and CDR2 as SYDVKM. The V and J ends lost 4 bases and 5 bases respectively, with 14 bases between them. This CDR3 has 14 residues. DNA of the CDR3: TGTGCCAGCAGTTCCAGGGCTTTGGGAACTGAAGCTTTCTTT. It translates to CASSSRALGTEAFF.

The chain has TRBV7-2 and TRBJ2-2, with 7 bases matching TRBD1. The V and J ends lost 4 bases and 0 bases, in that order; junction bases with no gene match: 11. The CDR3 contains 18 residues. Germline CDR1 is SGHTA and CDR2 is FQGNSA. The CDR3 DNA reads TGTGCCAGCAGCTCCTTCCGTTCCGGGACAGCGAACACCGGGGAGCTGTTTTTT. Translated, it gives CASSSFRSGTANTGELFF.

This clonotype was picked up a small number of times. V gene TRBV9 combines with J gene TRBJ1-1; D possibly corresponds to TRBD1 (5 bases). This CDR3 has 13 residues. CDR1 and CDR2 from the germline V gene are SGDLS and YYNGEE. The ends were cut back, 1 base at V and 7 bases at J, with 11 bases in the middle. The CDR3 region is CASSVIEGNEAFF. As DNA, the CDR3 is TGTGCCAGCAGCGTAATTGAGGGGAATGAAGCTTTCTTT.

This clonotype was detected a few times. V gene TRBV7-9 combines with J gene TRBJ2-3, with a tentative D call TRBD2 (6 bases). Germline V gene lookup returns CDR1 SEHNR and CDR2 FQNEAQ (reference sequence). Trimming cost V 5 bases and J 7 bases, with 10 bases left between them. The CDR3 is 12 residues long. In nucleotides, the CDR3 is TGTGCCAGCAGCCCTCTAGCGTATACGCAGTATTTT. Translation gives CASSPLAYTQYF. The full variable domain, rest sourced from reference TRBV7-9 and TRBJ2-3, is DTGVSQNPRHKITKRGQNVTFRCDPISEHNRLYWYRQTLGQGPEFLTYFQNEAQLEKSRLLSDRFSAERPKGSFSTLEIQRTEQGDSAMYLCASSPLAYTQYFGPGTRLTVL.

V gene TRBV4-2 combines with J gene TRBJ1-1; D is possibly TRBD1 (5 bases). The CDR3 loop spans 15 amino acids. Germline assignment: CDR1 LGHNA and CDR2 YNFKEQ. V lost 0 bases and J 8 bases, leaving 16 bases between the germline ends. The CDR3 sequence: CASSQEKSRVAEAFF. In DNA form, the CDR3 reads TGTGCCAGCAGCCAAGAGAAATCCAGGGTGGCCGAAGCTTTCTTT.

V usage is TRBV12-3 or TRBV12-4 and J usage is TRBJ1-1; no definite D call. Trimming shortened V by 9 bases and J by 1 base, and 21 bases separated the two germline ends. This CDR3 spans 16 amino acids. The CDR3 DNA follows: TGTGCCAGGGAACTGCGGTTACGGCTTGGGAACACTGAAGCTTTCTTT. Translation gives CARELRLRLGNTEAFF.

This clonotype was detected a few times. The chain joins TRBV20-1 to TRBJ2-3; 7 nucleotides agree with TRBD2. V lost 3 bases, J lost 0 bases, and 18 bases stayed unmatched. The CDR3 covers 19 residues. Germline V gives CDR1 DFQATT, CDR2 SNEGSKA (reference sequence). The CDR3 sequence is CSASVSSRVGGGSTDTQYF. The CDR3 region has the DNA TGCAGTGCTAGCGTGTCGTCCCGGGTTGGGGGGGGAAGCACAGATACGCAGTATTTT.

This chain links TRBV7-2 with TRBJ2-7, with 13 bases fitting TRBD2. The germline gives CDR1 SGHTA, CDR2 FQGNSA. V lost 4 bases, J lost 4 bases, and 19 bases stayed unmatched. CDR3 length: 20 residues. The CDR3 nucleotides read TGTGCCAGCAGCTCGCTCCGGACTAGCGGGAGAACCGGGCGCTCTTACGAGCAGTACTTC. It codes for CASSSLRTSGRTGRSYEQYF.

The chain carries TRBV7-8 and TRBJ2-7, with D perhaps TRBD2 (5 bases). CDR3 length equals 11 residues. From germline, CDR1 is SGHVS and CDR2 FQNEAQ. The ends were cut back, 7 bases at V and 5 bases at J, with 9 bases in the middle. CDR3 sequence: CASMVGDEQYF. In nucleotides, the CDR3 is TGTGCCAGCATGGTGGGAGACGAGCAGTACTTC.

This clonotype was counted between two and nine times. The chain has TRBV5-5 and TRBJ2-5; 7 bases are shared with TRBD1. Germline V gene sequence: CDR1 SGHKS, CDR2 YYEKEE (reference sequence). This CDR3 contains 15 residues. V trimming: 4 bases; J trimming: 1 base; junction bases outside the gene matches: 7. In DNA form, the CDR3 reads TGTGCCAGCAGCCTGACTGGACAGGTCCAAGAGACCCAGTACTTC. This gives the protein CASSLTGQVQETQYF.

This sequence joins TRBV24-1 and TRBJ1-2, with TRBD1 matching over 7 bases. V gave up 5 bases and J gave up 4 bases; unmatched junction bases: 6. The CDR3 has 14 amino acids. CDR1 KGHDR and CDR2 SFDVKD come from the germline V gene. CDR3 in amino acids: CATSGQGLRYGYTF. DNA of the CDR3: TGTGCCACCAGTGGACAGGGATTGCGCTATGGCTACACCTTC.

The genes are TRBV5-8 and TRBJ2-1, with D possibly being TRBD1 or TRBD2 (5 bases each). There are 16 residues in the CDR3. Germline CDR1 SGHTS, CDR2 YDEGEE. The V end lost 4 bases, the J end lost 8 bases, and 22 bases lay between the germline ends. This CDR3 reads CASSLGVWEKQDEQFF. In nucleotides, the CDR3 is TGTGCCAGCAGCCTGGGGGTGTGGGAGAAGCAGGATGAGCAGTTCTTC.

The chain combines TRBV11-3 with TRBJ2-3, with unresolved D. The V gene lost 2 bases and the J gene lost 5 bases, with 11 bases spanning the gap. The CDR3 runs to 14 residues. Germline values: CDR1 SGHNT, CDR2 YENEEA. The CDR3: CASSLRPPRDTQYF. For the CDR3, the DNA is TGTGCCAGCAGCTTACGACCCCCCAGAGATACGCAGTATTTT.

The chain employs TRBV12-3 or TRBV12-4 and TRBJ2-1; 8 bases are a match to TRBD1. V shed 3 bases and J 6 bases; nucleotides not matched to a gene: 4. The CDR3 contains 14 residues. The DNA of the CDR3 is TGTGCCAGCAGTTTCCGAGACAGGGGCAATGAGCAGTTCTTC. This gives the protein CASSFRDRGNEQFF.

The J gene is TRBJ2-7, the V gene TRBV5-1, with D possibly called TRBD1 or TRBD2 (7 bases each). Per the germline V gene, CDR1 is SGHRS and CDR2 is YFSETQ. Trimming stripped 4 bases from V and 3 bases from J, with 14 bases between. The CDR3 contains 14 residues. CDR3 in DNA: TGCGCCAGCAGCGAGCGGGGACAGCTCTACGAGCAGTACTTC. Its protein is CASSERGQLYEQYF.

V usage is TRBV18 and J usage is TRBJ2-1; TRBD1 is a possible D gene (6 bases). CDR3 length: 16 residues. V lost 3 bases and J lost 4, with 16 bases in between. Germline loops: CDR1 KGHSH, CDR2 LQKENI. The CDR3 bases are TGTGCCAGCTCACCTATACAGGGTACGGAGTACAATGAGCAGTTCTTC. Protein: CASSPIQGTEYNEQFF.

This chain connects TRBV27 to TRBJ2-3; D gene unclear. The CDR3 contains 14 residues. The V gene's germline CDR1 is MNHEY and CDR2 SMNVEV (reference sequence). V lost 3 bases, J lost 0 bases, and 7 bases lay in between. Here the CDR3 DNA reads TGTGCCAGCAGTTTCGAGTTGAGCACAGATACGCAGTATTTT. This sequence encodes CASSFELSTDTQYF.

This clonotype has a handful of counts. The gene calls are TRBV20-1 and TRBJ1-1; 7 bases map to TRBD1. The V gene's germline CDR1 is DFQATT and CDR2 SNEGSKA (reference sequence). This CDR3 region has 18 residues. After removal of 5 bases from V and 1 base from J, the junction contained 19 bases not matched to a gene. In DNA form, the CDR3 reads TGCAGTGCTTACTCATTACAGGGGAATGGCGGAGGGAACACTGAAGCTTTCTTT. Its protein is CSAYSLQGNGGGNTEAFF.